This T cell receptor (beta chain) is drawn from a study of blood T cell repertoires in COVID-19. Study processing details: Nucleated cell number was recorded as an estimate derived from reference gene primer amplification. This table comes from immunoSEQ multiplex PCR, and its TCRdb copy is limited to in-frame clones, with some not included. Clone size and the V and J calls come from that table; the DNA yielded D and trimming. The data contain over 200,000 clones, around 90% of them singletons. The CDR3 consists of 14 residues. Germline trimming cut 8 bases from V and 7 bases from J; bases unmatched to any gene: 11. Germline loops: CDR1 MNHEY, CDR2 SVGAGI. Residents of 20 to 25 US areas, aged roughly 18 to 89 years, made up the participants. Among Cohort 3 donors, those recovered had two negative PCRs, clearance, or symptom resolution.

The V and J genes are TRBV6-5 and TRBJ2-1; 7 bases agree with TRBD2. The sequenced sample consisted of PBMCs or T cells enriched from blood (not recorded which). The origin of this receptor is a man aged 30-40 years who had recovered from COVID-19. For the CDR3, the DNA is TGTGCCAGCTCCCCAAGCGGGGTTGGGAATGAGCAGTTCTTC. This translates into CASSPSGVGNEQFF.